This TCR beta chain was captured by sequencing in a study of Ad26.COV2.S vaccination and SARS-CoV-2 variants. Study summary: By the intramuscular route, Ad26.COV2.S was given once, or twice 56 days apart. Study findings and constraints: Vaccine and placebo recipients had similar non-spike TCR breadth.

Indicated treatment: over 15 received Ad26.COV2.S at low or high dose, single or two shots; 5 received placebo; per-sample allocation not given. The samples were gathered on day 63 after the first injection of vaccine or placebo. Based in Boston, the donor was an adult of 18-55 years. This clone was observed a handful of times. Its antigen is unidentified. The repertoire was sequenced with immunoSEQ multiplex PCR; TCRdb's copy has only in-frame clones and lacks some. The data show under 550,000 clones, with about nine tenths seen just once and approximately 12% held by the top ten. Germline V lookup: CDR1 KGHSH, CDR2 LQKENI. The J segment lost 1 base and the V segment lost 5 bases, leaving 11 bases of the junction unmatched. The CDR3 contains 17 residues.

The specimen comprised peripheral blood, sampled in a trial of Ad26.COV2.S vaccine versus placebo. The origin of this receptor is a person between 18 and 65 years old who received the Ad26.COV2.S COVID-19 vaccine or a placebo. The V call is TRBV18, the J call TRBJ1-5; 7 bases fit TRBD1. The CDR3 loop reads CASSATGSRVSNQPQHF. The CDR3 DNA sequence: TGTGCCAGCTCAGCGACAGGGAGCCGGGTAAGCAATCAGCCCCAGCATTTT.